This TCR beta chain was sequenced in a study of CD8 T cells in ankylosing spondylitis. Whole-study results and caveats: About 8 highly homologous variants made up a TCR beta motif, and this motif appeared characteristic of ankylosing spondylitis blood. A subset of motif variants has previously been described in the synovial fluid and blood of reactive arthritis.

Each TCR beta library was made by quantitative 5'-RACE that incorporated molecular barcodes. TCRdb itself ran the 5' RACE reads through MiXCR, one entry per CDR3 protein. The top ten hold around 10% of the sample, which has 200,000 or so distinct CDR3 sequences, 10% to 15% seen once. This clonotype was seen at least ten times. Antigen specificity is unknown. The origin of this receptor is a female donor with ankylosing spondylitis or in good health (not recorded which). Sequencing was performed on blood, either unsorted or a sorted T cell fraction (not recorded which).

Here the CDR3 reads CSVEPGRNTGELFF. The CDR3 DNA is TGCAGCGTTGAACCGGGGCGGAACACCGGGGAGCTGTTTTTT. The chain uses TRBV29-1 and TRBJ2-2, with D perhaps TRBD1 or TRBD2 (5 bases each). The CDR3 length is 14 residues. Germline CDR1 and CDR2: SQVTM and ANQGSEA. V was clipped by 2 bases and J by 1 base, with 8 bases between them.